This TCR beta chain was identified during a study of Ad26.COV2.S vaccination and SARS-CoV-2 variants. Treatment here: 15 to 20 received Ad26.COV2.S at low or high dose, single or two shots; 5 received placebo; per-sample allocation not given. Specimens were obtained on day 63 following the first vaccine or placebo injection. Clones were read by immunoSEQ multiplex PCR, and TCRdb kept only the in-frame ones, dropping some. This repertoire shows 300,000 to 450,000 clones, approximately 84% found once; its top ten account for 3.3%. The receptor was derived from a person between 18 and 65 years old who received the Ad26.COV2.S COVID-19 vaccine or a placebo. The specimen comprised peripheral blood, sampled in a trial of Ad26.COV2.S vaccine versus placebo.

The CDR3: CASSSGGQPQHF. CDR3 DNA sequence: TGTGCCAGCAGCTCAGGTGGACAGCCCCAGCATTTT. The J gene is TRBJ1-5, the V gene TRBV11-2; D is uncertain. V lost 4 bases and J lost 7, with 8 bases in between. The germline V gene encodes CDR1 SGHAT and CDR2 FQNNGV. The CDR3 is 12 amino acids. Looking up the rest from reference TRBV11-2 and TRBJ1-5 gives the full variable domain: EAGVAQSPRYKIIEKRQSVAFWCNPISGHATLYWYQQILGQGPKLLIQFQNNGVVDDSQLPKDRFSAERLKGVDSTLKIQPAKLEDSAVYLCASSSGGQPQHFGDGTRLSIL.